This is a list of T cell receptor beta chains from one sample in a study of brain metastases from non-small cell lung cancer. Libraries were prepared by immunoSEQ multiplex PCR; TCRdb keeps only in-frame clonotypes and omits some of them. The repertoire holds about 740 clones, with 84% as singletons. Sequencing used primary lung tumor tissue. The receptors were gathered from a donor over 35 with non-small cell lung cancer. Each CDR3 is given with its conserved first and last residue. The order of the fields is clone size, V gene, D gene, J gene, CDR3 protein, CDR3 DNA. The D gene is left open where the match is weak. A clone size is listed for some rows: how often the clone was seen (once, few, many), or a class if it is expanded.

abundance: .
v_gene: TRBV7-9
d_gene: .
j_gene: TRBJ2-3
CDR3aa: CASSQTITDTQYF
CDR3nt: TGTGCCAGCAGCCAGACTATCACAGATACGCAGTATTTT

abundance: .
v_gene: TRBV9
d_gene: TRBD1
j_gene: TRBJ2-3
CDR3aa: CASSAKTGGNTDTQYF
CDR3nt: TGTGCCAGCAGCGCCAAGACAGGGGGGAACACAGATACGCAGTATTTT

abundance: once
v_gene: TRBV15
d_gene: .
j_gene: TRBJ2-3
CDR3aa: CATNSTGGVLSTQYF
CDR3nt: TGTGCCACCAACAGTACAGGGGGGGTACTGTCTACGCAGTATTTT

abundance: .
v_gene: TRBV28
d_gene: .
j_gene: TRBJ1-1
CDR3aa: CASTRSGWAEAFF
CDR3nt: TGTGCCAGCACCAGGTCGGGTTGGGCTGAAGCTTTCTTT

abundance: .
v_gene: TRBV30
d_gene: .
j_gene: TRBJ1-1
CDR3aa: CAWSPKWSREAFF
CDR3nt: TGTGCCTGGAGTCCCAAGTGGAGCAGGGAAGCTTTCTTT

abundance: few
v_gene: TRBV7-2
d_gene: TRBD2
j_gene: TRBJ2-3
CDR3aa: CASSSSGRATDTQYF
CDR3nt: TGTGCCAGCAGCTCTAGCGGGAGGGCCACAGATACGCAGTATTTT

abundance: .
v_gene: TRBV20-1
d_gene: .
j_gene: TRBJ2-7
CDR3aa: CSASDYEQYF
CDR3nt: TGCAGTGCTTCTGACTACGAGCAGTACTTC

abundance: .
v_gene: TRBV6-5
d_gene: TRBD1
j_gene: TRBJ1-2
CDR3aa: CAILRDRGQNGYTF
CDR3nt: TGTGCCATCCTCCGGGACAGGGGGCAGAATGGCTACACCTTC

abundance: .
v_gene: TRBV2
d_gene: .
j_gene: TRBJ1-4
CDR3aa: CASSYSQGEKLFF
CDR3nt: TGTGCCAGCAGTTACTCGCAGGGGGAAAAACTGTTTTTT

abundance: .
v_gene: TRBV5-1
d_gene: .
j_gene: TRBJ1-2
CDR3aa: CASSPFGSGPNYGYTF
CDR3nt: TGCGCCAGCAGCCCGTTCGGCAGCGGACCTAACTATGGCTACACCTTC

abundance: .
v_gene: TRBV14
d_gene: TRBD2
j_gene: TRBJ2-5
CDR3aa: CASSHPTSGGAETQYF
CDR3nt: TGTGCCAGCAGTCACCCGACTAGCGGGGGGGCCGAGACCCAGTACTTC

abundance: .
v_gene: TRBV7-3
d_gene: .
j_gene: TRBJ2-5
CDR3aa: CASSLARQETQYF
CDR3nt: TGTGCCAGCAGCTTAGCCAGACAAGAGACCCAGTACTTC

abundance: .
v_gene: TRBV21-1
d_gene: .
j_gene: TRBJ1-4
CDR3aa: CASSKAVAGTNEKLFF
CDR3nt: TGTGCCAGCAGCAAAGCTGTTGCAGGTACTAATGAAAAATTGTTTTTT

abundance: .
v_gene: TRBV5-6
d_gene: .
j_gene: TRBJ1-2
CDR3aa: CASSLRGGYGYTF
CDR3nt: TGTGCCAGCAGCTTGCGAGGGGGCTATGGCTACACCTTC

abundance: .
v_gene: TRBV24-1
d_gene: TRBD2
j_gene: TRBJ2-3
CDR3aa: CATSQTTTSGINTDTQYF
CDR3nt: TGTGCCACCAGTCAAACTACGACTAGCGGGATTAACACAGATACGCAGTATTTT

abundance: .
v_gene: TRBV7-2
d_gene: .
j_gene: TRBJ2-3
CDR3aa: CASSLERENTQYF
CDR3nt: TGTGCCAGCAGCTTAGAACGGGAGAATACGCAGTATTTT

abundance: .
v_gene: TRBV9
d_gene: .
j_gene: TRBJ2-3
CDR3aa: CASSVEGHTQYF
CDR3nt: TGTGCCAGCAGCGTGGAGGGGCATACGCAGTATTTT

abundance: .
v_gene: TRBV6-5
d_gene: .
j_gene: TRBJ2-1
CDR3aa: CASSHHSPGLGEQFF
CDR3nt: TGTGCCAGCAGTCACCATTCCCCCGGACTCGGTGAGCAGTTCTTC

abundance: few
v_gene: TRBV3-1/TRBV3-2
d_gene: .
j_gene: TRBJ1-5
CDR3aa: CASSVSRNQPQHF
CDR3nt: TGTGCCAGCAGCGTTTCCAGGAATCAGCCCCAGCATTTT

abundance: .
v_gene: TRBV19
d_gene: .
j_gene: TRBJ2-7
CDR3aa: CASSIGDGSYEQYF
CDR3nt: TGTGCCAGTAGTATTGGGGACGGCTCCTACGAGCAGTACTTC

abundance: .
v_gene: TRBV3-1/TRBV3-2
d_gene: .
j_gene: TRBJ2-7
CDR3aa: CASSRDSYEQYF
CDR3nt: TGTGCCAGCAGCCGCGACTCCTACGAGCAGTACTTC

abundance: .
v_gene: TRBV7-3
d_gene: TRBD2
j_gene: TRBJ2-1
CDR3aa: CASSLAGGLAGGEQFF
CDR3nt: TGTGCCAGCAGCTTGGCGGGCGGACTAGCGGGAGGGGAGCAGTTCTTC

abundance: .
v_gene: TRBV10-3
d_gene: TRBD1
j_gene: TRBJ1-6
CDR3aa: CAISESRTGGSSYNSPLHF
CDR3nt: TGTGCCATCAGTGAGTCCAGGACAGGGGGCTCTTCCTATAATTCACCCCTCCACTTT

abundance: .
v_gene: TRBV24-1
d_gene: .
j_gene: TRBJ2-5
CDR3aa: CATSSLETQYF
CDR3nt: TGTGCCACCAGTTCATTAGAGACCCAGTACTTC

abundance: .
v_gene: TRBV9
d_gene: .
j_gene: TRBJ1-1
CDR3aa: CASSVGGRMNTEAFF
CDR3nt: TGTGCCAGCAGCGTGGGAGGGCGCATGAACACTGAAGCTTTCTTT

abundance: .
v_gene: TRBV2
d_gene: .
j_gene: TRBJ2-6
CDR3aa: CASSRHPDSFSGANVLTF
CDR3nt: TGTGCCAGTAGTAGGCACCCAGACAGCTTCTCTGGGGCCAACGTCCTGACTTTC

abundance: .
v_gene: TRBV4-3
d_gene: .
j_gene: TRBJ1-4
CDR3aa: CASSQDGREAEKLFF
CDR3nt: TGCGCCAGCAGCCAAGATGGGCGGGAGGCTGAAAAACTGTTTTTT

abundance: .
v_gene: TRBV7-2
d_gene: .
j_gene: TRBJ2-2
CDR3aa: CASRGVRTGELFF
CDR3nt: TGTGCCTCCAGAGGGGTTAGGACCGGGGAGCTGTTTTTT

abundance: .
v_gene: TRBV27
d_gene: .
j_gene: TRBJ2-2
CDR3aa: CASSLDPGNTGELFF
CDR3nt: TGTGCCAGCAGTTTAGATCCGGGGAACACCGGGGAGCTGTTTTTT

abundance: .
v_gene: TRBV14
d_gene: .
j_gene: TRBJ2-7
CDR3aa: CASSLSYEQYF
CDR3nt: TGTGCCAGCAGCCTTTCCTACGAGCAGTACTTC

abundance: .
v_gene: TRBV18
d_gene: .
j_gene: TRBJ1-1
CDR3aa: CASSPLDSMNTEAFF
CDR3nt: TGTGCCAGCTCACCACTAGACAGCATGAACACTGAAGCTTTCTTT

abundance: .
v_gene: TRBV15
d_gene: .
j_gene: TRBJ1-5
CDR3aa: CATSRGIGLPQHF
CDR3nt: TGTGCCACCAGCAGGGGGATCGGTTTGCCCCAGCATTTT

abundance: once
v_gene: TRBV7-9
d_gene: .
j_gene: TRBJ2-3
CDR3aa: CASSLGSSVWNTQYF
CDR3nt: TGTGCCAGCAGCTTAGGCTCCAGCGTATGGAATACGCAGTATTTT

abundance: .
v_gene: TRBV7-9
d_gene: .
j_gene: TRBJ1-3
CDR3aa: CASSLAEGRGNTIYF
CDR3nt: TGTGCCAGCAGCTTAGCGGAGGGGCGGGGAAACACCATATATTTT

abundance: .
v_gene: TRBV6-5
d_gene: TRBD1
j_gene: TRBJ2-5
CDR3aa: CASRPGQGQETQYF
CDR3nt: TGTGCCAGCAGACCCGGACAGGGACAGGAGACCCAGTACTTC

abundance: .
v_gene: TRBV19
d_gene: TRBD2
j_gene: TRBJ2-7
CDR3aa: CASSMGLAGYEQYF
CDR3nt: TGTGCCAGTAGTATGGGACTAGCGGGGTACGAGCAGTACTTC

abundance: .
v_gene: TRBV14
d_gene: .
j_gene: TRBJ2-3
CDR3aa: CASSQVADTQYF
CDR3nt: TGTGCCAGCAGCCAAGTTGCCGATACGCAGTATTTT

abundance: .
v_gene: TRBV28
d_gene: .
j_gene: TRBJ1-5
CDR3aa: CASRKQGNQPQHF
CDR3nt: TGTGCCAGCAGGAAACAGGGAAATCAGCCCCAGCATTTT

abundance: .
v_gene: TRBV11-1
d_gene: .
j_gene: TRBJ1-1
CDR3aa: CASSLWENTEAFF
CDR3nt: TGTGCCAGCAGCTTATGGGAAAACACTGAAGCTTTCTTT

abundance: hyperexpanded
v_gene: TRBV10-1
d_gene: .
j_gene: TRBJ2-1
CDR3aa: CASSESSGSVELWEFF
CDR3nt: TGCGCCAGCAGTGAGTCGAGCGGTTCGGTGGAACTTTGGGAGTTCTTC

abundance: .
v_gene: TRBV19
d_gene: .
j_gene: TRBJ2-7
CDR3aa: CASSMFLGNFYEQYF
CDR3nt: TGTGCCAGTAGTATGTTCTTGGGGAATTTCTACGAGCAGTACTTC

abundance: .
v_gene: TRBV7-3
d_gene: .
j_gene: TRBJ2-1
CDR3aa: CASSLTTRVSYNEQFF
CDR3nt: TGTGCCAGCAGCTTAACGACGAGGGTCTCCTACAATGAGCAGTTCTTC

abundance: .
v_gene: TRBV10-3
d_gene: TRBD1
j_gene: TRBJ1-1
CDR3aa: CAISVGQVNTEAFF
CDR3nt: TGTGCCATCAGTGTGGGACAGGTGAACACTGAAGCTTTCTTT

abundance: once
v_gene: TRBV5-1
d_gene: TRBD2
j_gene: TRBJ2-3
CDR3aa: CASSPGTSGTDTQYF
CDR3nt: TGCGCCAGCAGCCCGGGGACTAGCGGCACAGATACGCAGTATTTT

abundance: .
v_gene: TRBV6-5
d_gene: .
j_gene: TRBJ1-6
CDR3aa: CASSSTGDSPLHF
CDR3nt: TGTGCCAGCAGTTCTACAGGTGATTCACCCCTCCACTTT

abundance: .
v_gene: TRBV28
d_gene: .
j_gene: TRBJ2-7
CDR3aa: CASSLSGTGRYEQYF
CDR3nt: TGTGCCAGCAGTTTAAGCGGAACAGGGCGGTACGAGCAGTACTTC

abundance: .
v_gene: TRBV4-2
d_gene: .
j_gene: TRBJ2-1
CDR3aa: CASSQGWEAYEQFF
CDR3nt: TGTGCCAGCAGCCAAGGTTGGGAAGCCTATGAGCAGTTCTTC

abundance: few
v_gene: TRBV12-3/TRBV12-4
d_gene: .
j_gene: TRBJ1-2
CDR3aa: CASSLLYNYGYTF
CDR3nt: TGTGCCAGCAGTTTATTGTACAACTATGGCTACACCTTC

abundance: .
v_gene: TRBV14
d_gene: .
j_gene: TRBJ2-2
CDR3aa: CASHSTGIGGELFF
CDR3nt: TGTGCCAGCCACTCGACGGGGATCGGAGGGGAGCTGTTTTTT

abundance: .
v_gene: TRBV12-5
d_gene: .
j_gene: TRBJ1-5
CDR3aa: CASNGLDNQPQHF
CDR3nt: TGTGCTAGCAACGGGCTGGACAATCAGCCCCAGCATTTT

abundance: .
v_gene: TRBV12-3/TRBV12-4
d_gene: .
j_gene: TRBJ1-6
CDR3aa: CASSTVTGSLHF
CDR3nt: TGTGCCAGTAGCACTGTTACCGGGTCCCTCCACTTT

abundance: .
v_gene: TRBV3-1/TRBV3-2
d_gene: .
j_gene: TRBJ2-5
CDR3aa: CASSSIALPGIGETQYF
CDR3nt: TGTGCCAGCAGCTCAATAGCTCTGCCAGGGATCGGGGAGACCCAGTACTTC

abundance: .
v_gene: TRBV7-9
d_gene: .
j_gene: TRBJ1-1
CDR3aa: CASSPGTLNTEAFF
CDR3nt: TGTGCCAGCAGCCCCGGGACGTTGAACACTGAAGCTTTCTTT

abundance: .
v_gene: TRBV6-5
d_gene: .
j_gene: TRBJ2-7
CDR3aa: CASSYSWGFEDEQYF
CDR3nt: TGTGCTAGCAGTTACTCGTGGGGCTTCGAAGACGAGCAGTACTTC

abundance: .
v_gene: TRBV3-1/TRBV3-2
d_gene: .
j_gene: TRBJ2-1
CDR3aa: CASSPGLSLYNEQFF
CDR3nt: TGTGCCAGCAGCCCGGGACTTTCGCTTTACAATGAGCAGTTCTTC

abundance: .
v_gene: TRBV19
d_gene: .
j_gene: TRBJ1-1
CDR3aa: CASSIGSRTEAFF
CDR3nt: TGTGCCAGTAGTATAGGATCACGCACTGAAGCTTTCTTT

abundance: .
v_gene: TRBV6-5
d_gene: TRBD1
j_gene: TRBJ1-2
CDR3aa: CASSWDRANYGYTF
CDR3nt: TGTGCCAGCAGTTGGGACAGGGCTAACTATGGCTACACCTTC

abundance: .
v_gene: TRBV30
d_gene: .
j_gene: TRBJ1-2
CDR3aa: CAWSFGNYGYTF
CDR3nt: TGTGCCTGGAGTTTCGGGAACTATGGCTACACCTTC